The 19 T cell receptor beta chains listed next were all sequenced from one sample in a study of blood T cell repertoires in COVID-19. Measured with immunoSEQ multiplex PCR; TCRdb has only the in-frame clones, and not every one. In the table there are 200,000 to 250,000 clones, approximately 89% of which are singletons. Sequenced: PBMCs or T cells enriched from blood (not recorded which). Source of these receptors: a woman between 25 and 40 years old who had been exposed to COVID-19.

In nucleotides, the CDR3 is TGTGCCAGCAGCCCTGGACTAGCACGCTACGAGCAGTACTTC. Its translation: CASSPGLARYEQYF. The rearrangement uses TRBV3-1 (or the pseudogene TRBV3-2) and TRBJ2-7; 8 nucleotides match TRBD2. Trimming removed 4 bases from V and 3 bases from J; junction bases left unmatched: 5. CDR3 size: 14 residues. CDR1 LGHDT and CDR2 YNNKEL come from the germline V gene (reference sequence).

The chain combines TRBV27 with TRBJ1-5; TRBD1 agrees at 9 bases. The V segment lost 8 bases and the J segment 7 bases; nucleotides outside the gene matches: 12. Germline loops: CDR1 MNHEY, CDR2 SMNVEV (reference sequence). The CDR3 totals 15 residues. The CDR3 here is CASSAGQGLGQPQHF. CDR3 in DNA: TGTGCCAGCTCCGCAGGACAGGGGTTGGGCCAGCCCCAGCATTTT.

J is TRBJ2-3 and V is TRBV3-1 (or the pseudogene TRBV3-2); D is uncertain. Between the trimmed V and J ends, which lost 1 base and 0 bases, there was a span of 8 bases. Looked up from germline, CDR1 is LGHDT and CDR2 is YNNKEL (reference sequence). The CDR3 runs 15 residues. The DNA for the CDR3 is TGTGCCAGCAGCCAAGGTTTGTCTAGCACAGATACGCAGTATTTT. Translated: CASSQGLSSTDTQYF.

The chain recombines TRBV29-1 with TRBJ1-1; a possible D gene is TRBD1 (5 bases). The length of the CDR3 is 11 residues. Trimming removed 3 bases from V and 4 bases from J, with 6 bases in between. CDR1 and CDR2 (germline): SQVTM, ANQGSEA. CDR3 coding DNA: TGCAGCGTTGACGGGGGCACTGAAGCTTTCTTT. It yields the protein CSVDGGTEAFF.

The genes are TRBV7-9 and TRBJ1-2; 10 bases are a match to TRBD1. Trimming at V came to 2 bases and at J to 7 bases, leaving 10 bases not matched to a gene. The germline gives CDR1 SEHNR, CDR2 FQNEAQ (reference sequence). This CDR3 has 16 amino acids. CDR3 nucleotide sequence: TGTGCCAGCAGCTTATTTCCCGAGACAGGGGGCTCTGGCTACACCTTC. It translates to CASSLFPETGGSGYTF.

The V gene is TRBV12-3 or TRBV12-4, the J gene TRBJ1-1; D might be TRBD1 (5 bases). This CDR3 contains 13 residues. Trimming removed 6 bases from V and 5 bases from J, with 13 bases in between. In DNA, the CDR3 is TGTGCCAGCAGCACGGGACTCCAAACTGAAGCTTTCTTT. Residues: CASSTGLQTEAFF.

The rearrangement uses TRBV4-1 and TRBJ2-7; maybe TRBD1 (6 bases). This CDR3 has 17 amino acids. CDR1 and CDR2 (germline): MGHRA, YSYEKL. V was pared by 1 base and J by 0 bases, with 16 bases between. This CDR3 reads CASSQAPGALPSYEQYF. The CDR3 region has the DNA TGCGCCAGCAGCCAAGCCCCAGGGGCACTTCCCTCCTACGAGCAGTACTTC.

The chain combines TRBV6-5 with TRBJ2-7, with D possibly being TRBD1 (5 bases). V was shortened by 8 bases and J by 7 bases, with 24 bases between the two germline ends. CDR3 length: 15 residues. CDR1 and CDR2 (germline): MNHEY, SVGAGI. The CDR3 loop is CASSQRGFPSGEQYF. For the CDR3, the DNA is TGTGCCAGCTCTCAAAGGGGTTTTCCATCTGGGGAGCAGTACTTC.

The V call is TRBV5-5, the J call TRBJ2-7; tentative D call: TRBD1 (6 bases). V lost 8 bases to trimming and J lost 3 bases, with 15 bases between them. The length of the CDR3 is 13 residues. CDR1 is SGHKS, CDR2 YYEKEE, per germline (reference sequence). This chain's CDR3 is CASRPRDNYEQYF. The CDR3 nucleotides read TGTGCCAGTAGACCCCGGGACAACTACGAGCAGTACTTC.

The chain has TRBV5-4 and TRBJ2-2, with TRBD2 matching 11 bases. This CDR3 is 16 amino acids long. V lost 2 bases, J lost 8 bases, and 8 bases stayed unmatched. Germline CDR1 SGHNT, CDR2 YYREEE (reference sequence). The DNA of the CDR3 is TGTGCCAGCAGCTTCGTAGCGGGAGGGCCTTCGGGGGAGCTGTTTTTT. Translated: CASSFVAGGPSGELFF.

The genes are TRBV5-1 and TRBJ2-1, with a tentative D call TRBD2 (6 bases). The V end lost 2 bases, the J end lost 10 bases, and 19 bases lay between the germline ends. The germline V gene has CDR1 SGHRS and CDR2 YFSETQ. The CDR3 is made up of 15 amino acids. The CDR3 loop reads CASSFLGGEAGEQFF. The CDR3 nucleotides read TGCGCCAGCAGCTTTCTTGGAGGAGAGGCGGGAGAGCAGTTCTTC.

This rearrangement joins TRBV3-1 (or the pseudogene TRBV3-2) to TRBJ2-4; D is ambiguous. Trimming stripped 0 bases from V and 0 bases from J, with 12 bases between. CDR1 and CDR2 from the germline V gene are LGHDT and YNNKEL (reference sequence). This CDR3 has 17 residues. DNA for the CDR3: TGTGCCAGCAGCCAAGATTTGGGCCTCCAAGCCAAAAACATTCAGTACTTC. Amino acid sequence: CASSQDLGLQAKNIQYF.

This chain's CDR3 is CASSLGGQGAKGLQHF. For the CDR3, the DNA is TGTGCCAGCAGCCTTGGGGGACAGGGGGCGAAGGGTCTCCAGCATTTT. The chain recombines TRBV11-2 with TRBJ1-5, with TRBD1 matching over 12 bases. The CDR3 consists of 16 residues. V trimming: 5 bases; J trimming: 12 bases; junction bases outside the gene matches: 14. CDR1 is SGHAT and CDR2 is FQNNGV in the germline V gene.

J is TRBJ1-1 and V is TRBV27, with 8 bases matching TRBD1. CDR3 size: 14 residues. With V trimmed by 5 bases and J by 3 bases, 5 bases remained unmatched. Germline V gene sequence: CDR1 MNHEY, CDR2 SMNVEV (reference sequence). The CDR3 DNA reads TGTGCCAGCAGTCCCCGACAGGGGTACACTGAAGCTTTCTTT. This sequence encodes CASSPRQGYTEAFF.

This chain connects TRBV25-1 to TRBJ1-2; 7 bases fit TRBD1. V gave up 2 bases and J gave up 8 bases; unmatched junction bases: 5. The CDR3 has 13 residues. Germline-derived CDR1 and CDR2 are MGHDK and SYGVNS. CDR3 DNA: TGTGCCAGCAGTGAACGAGGGGGCGGAGGCTACACCTTC. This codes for CASSERGGGGYTF.

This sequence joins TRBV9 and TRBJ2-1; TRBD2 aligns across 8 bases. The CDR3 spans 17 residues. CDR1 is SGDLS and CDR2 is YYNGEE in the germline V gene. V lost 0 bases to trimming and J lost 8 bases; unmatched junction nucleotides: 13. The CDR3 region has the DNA TGTGCCAGCAGCGTAGTGCCAGCGGGGGCCTTTCAGGATGAGCAGTTCTTC. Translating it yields CASSVVPAGAFQDEQFF. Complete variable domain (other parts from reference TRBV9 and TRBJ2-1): DSGVTQTPKHLITATGQRVTLRCSPRSGDLSVYWYQQSLDQGLQFLIQYYNGEERAKGNILERFSAQQFPDLHSELNLSSLELGDSALYFCASSVVPAGAFQDEQFFGPGTRLTVL.

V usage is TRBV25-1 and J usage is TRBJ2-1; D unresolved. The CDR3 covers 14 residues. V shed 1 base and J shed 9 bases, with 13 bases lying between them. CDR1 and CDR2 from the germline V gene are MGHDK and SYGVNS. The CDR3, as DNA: TGTGCCAGCAGTGAATTCTTGCGGCCGCTTGAGCAGTTCTTC. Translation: CASSEFLRPLEQFF.

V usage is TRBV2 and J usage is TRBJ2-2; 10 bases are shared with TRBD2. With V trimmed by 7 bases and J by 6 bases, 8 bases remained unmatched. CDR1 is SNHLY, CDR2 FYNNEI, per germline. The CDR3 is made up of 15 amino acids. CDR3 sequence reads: CASMMLAGVAGELFF. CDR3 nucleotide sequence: TGTGCCAGCATGATGCTAGCGGGAGTTGCCGGGGAGCTGTTTTTT.

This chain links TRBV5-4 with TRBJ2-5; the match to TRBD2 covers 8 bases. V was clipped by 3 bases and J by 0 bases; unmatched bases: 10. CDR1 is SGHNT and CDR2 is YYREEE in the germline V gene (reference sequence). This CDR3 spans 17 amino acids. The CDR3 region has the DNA TGTGCCAGCAGCTCGATAGGGACTAGGGTATACCAAGAGACCCAGTACTTC. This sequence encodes CASSSIGTRVYQETQYF.